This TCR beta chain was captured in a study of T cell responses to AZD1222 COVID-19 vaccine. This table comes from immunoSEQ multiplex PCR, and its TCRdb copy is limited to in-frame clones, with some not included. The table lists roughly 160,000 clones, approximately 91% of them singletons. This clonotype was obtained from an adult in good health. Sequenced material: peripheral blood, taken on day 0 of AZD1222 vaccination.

CDR3 region: CASSSGSNYGYTF. In nucleotides, the CDR3 is TGTGCCAGCAGTTCGGGGTCTAACTATGGCTACACCTTC. The chain couples TRBV27 to TRBJ1-2; the D is unclear. Trimming cost V 4 bases and J 0 bases, with 6 bases left between them. The CDR3 loop spans 13 amino acids. The germline gives CDR1 MNHEY, CDR2 SMNVEV (reference sequence).